A single sample gave rise to the 21 T cell receptor beta chains below, sequenced in a study of response to subunit inactivated influenza vaccine. TCRdb re-derived calls from the RT-PCR reads in MiXCR, one entry per CDR3 protein. The sample carries 400,000 to 650,000 distinct CDR3 sequences, more than 7% recorded once. Sequencing used PBMCs from blood, obtained roughly 24 months after vaccination. These receptors originate from a man aged 45 to 75 who received an inactivated influenza vaccine.

This chain links TRBV11-2 with TRBJ2-7, with D perhaps TRBD1 or TRBD2 (6 bases each). The germline V gene encodes CDR1 SGHAT and CDR2 FQNNGV. The CDR3 runs 14 residues. The germline V and J ends were trimmed by 4 bases and 8 bases, with 18 bases remaining between them. DNA for the CDR3: TGTGCCAGCAGCTCCCCCCGGGGGCTCCACAAGCAGTACTTC. It is translated as CASSSPRGLHKQYF.

The gene calls are TRBV11-3 and TRBJ2-7; D uncertain. This CDR3 is built from 15 residues. CDR1 and CDR2 from the germline V gene are SGHNT and YENEEA. V lost 0 bases to trimming and J lost 0 bases, with 9 bases between them. CDR3 nucleotide sequence: TGTGCCAGCAGCTTAGATCCCGCCCACTCCTACGAGCAGTACTTC. Its protein is CASSLDPAHSYEQYF.

The table lists this clonotype with a few counts. The chain links TRBV6-1 to TRBJ2-2, with 14 bases fitting TRBD2. V was clipped by 7 bases and J by 4 bases; unmatched bases: 8. Germline V gene lookup returns CDR1 MNHNS and CDR2 SASEGT. This CDR3 is 17 amino acids long. The DNA for the CDR3 is TGTGCCAGCAAGGGACTAGCGGGAGTGGGTGGCACCGGGGAGCTGTTTTTT. Its protein is CASKGLAGVGGTGELFF.

This clonotype was observed once. This may stem from a read error, because a much larger clone lies one nucleotide away. The chain is built from TRBV10-3 and TRBJ2-1; 9 bases agree with TRBD1. Trimming took 10 bases from V and 8 from J; bases not matched to a gene: 18. From germline, CDR1 is ENHRY and CDR2 SYGVKD. The CDR3 spans 16 residues. In DNA, the CDR3 is TGTGCCACCCACGGGACAGGGAGGATCCTTGTCGATGAGCAGTTCTTC. Its translation is CATHGTGRILVDEQFF.

This clonotype has only a few counts. The gene calls are TRBV20-1 and TRBJ1-6; TRBD1 matches at 7 bases. The CDR3 is made up of 14 amino acids. Trimming cost V 3 bases and J 5 bases; bases outside gene matches: 4. Germline V lookup: CDR1 DFQATT, CDR2 SNEGSKA (reference sequence). The CDR3 is CSASPGTDNSPLHF. The CDR3 bases are TGCAGTGCTAGTCCGGGGACAGATAATTCACCCCTCCACTTT.

This clonotype was picked up many times. V usage is TRBV5-1 and J usage is TRBJ2-1, with 10 bases that match TRBD1. With 0 bases clipped from V and 8 bases from J, the junction kept 5 bases outside the gene matches. Germline CDR1 SGHRS, CDR2 YFSETQ. There are 15 residues in the CDR3. The CDR3 loop is CASSLDGTGDDEQFF. CDR3 in DNA: TGCGCCAGCAGCTTGGATGGGACAGGGGACGATGAGCAGTTCTTC.

V and J are TRBV4-2 and TRBJ1-5; maybe TRBD1 (5 bases). Per germline, CDR1 LGHNA and CDR2 YNFKEQ. This CDR3 comprises 16 residues. The ends were cut back, 0 bases at V and 4 bases at J, with 13 bases in the middle. The CDR3 nucleotides read TGTGCCAGCAGCCAAGATCACAGGACTCGAAATCAGCCCCAGCATTTT. Translation gives CASSQDHRTRNQPQHF.

This clonotype has only a few counts. V and J are TRBV30 and TRBJ1-4; 8 bases match TRBD1. The CDR3 is made up of 14 amino acids. The junction had 8 bases not matched to a gene; V was cut back by 3 bases and J by 8 bases. Germline CDR1 GTSNPN, CDR2 SVGIG (reference sequence). The chain's CDR3 is CAWSGQGVLEKLFF. The CDR3 bases are TGTGCCTGGAGCGGACAGGGCGTCTTGGAAAAACTGTTTTTT.

Ten or more counts support this clonotype. The V gene is TRBV12-3 or TRBV12-4, the J gene TRBJ2-3; D call uncertain. The CDR3 contains 12 residues. The V and J ends lost 6 bases and 1 base respectively, with 5 bases between them. The CDR3 DNA reads as TGTGCCAGCAGGCAAGGCACAGATACGCAGTATTTT. This sequence encodes CASRQGTDTQYF.

This clonotype was detected many times. This sequence joins TRBV7-8 and TRBJ2-2; D not certain. Germline loops: CDR1 SGHVS, CDR2 FQNEAQ. V was trimmed by 9 bases and J by 6 bases, leaving 11 bases between them. CDR3 length equals 12 residues. This CDR3 reads CASGPRAGELFF. CDR3 bases: TGTGCCAGTGGGCCCCGAGCCGGGGAGCTGTTTTTT.

There are many counts of this clonotype. The rearrangement uses TRBV12-3 or TRBV12-4 and TRBJ1-1, with TRBD1 as a possible D gene (6 bases). The CDR3 length is 15 residues. The germline V and J ends were trimmed by 5 bases and 0 bases, with 13 bases remaining between them. The DNA for the CDR3 is TGTGCCAGCAGTAAAACGACAGGTATGAACACTGAAGCTTTCTTT. This codes for CASSKTTGMNTEAFF.

This clonotype was counted at least ten times. This chain connects TRBV24-1 to TRBJ2-5; no clear D gene. CDR3 length: 15 amino acids. The germline V gene encodes CDR1 KGHDR and CDR2 SFDVKD. The V end lost 4 bases, the J end lost 5 bases, and 16 bases lay between the germline ends. CDR3 DNA sequence: TGTGCCACCAGTGAGCGAGGACGGACGGTGGAGACCCAGTACTTC. This gives the protein CATSERGRTVETQYF.

The gene calls are TRBV15 and TRBJ2-1; D not certain. V lost 5 bases and J lost 2, with 7 bases in between. Germline V lookup: CDR1 LNHNV, CDR2 YYDKDF (reference sequence). The CDR3 length is 13 residues. CDR3 in DNA: TGTGCCACCAGCGGCGGACCCTACAATGAGCAGTTCTTC. It encodes CATSGGPYNEQFF.

This clonotype was seen a handful of times. The V and J genes are TRBV28 and TRBJ1-1; D call uncertain. Germline-derived CDR1 and CDR2 are MDHEN and SYDVKM. V dropped 7 bases and J dropped 2 bases, with 11 bases sitting between them. The CDR3 contains 13 residues. CDR3 coding DNA: TGTGCCAGCATCCTAAATTTAAACACTGAAGCTTTCTTT. Translation: CASILNLNTEAFF.

The chain is built from TRBV4-1 and TRBJ1-5, with D possibly being TRBD1 (6 bases). Per germline, CDR1 MGHRA and CDR2 YSYEKL. The CDR3 length is 16 residues. Trimming cost V 1 base and J 1 base, with 11 bases left between them. The CDR3 coding sequence is TGCGCCAGCAGCCAAGTACAGGGTGGGAGCAATCAGCCCCAGCATTTT. Amino acid sequence: CASSQVQGGSNQPQHF.

This clonotype came up many times. This chain's CDR3 is CASSLEVGNEQFF. CDR3 sequence (DNA): TGTGCCAGCAGCTTAGAGGTCGGGAATGAGCAGTTCTTC. The chain links TRBV7-2 to TRBJ2-1; D is ambiguous. The CDR3 sequence is 13 residues long. Germline CDR1 is SGHTA and CDR2 is FQGNSA. V was trimmed by 1 base and J by 7 bases, leaving 8 bases between them.

In this sample, this clonotype turned up a few times. The chain links TRBV10-2 to TRBJ2-7; TRBD2 is a possible D gene (7 bases). This CDR3 has 16 amino acids. In germline, CDR1 is WSHSY, CDR2 SAAADI. V was clipped by 4 bases and J by 6 bases, with 22 bases between them. CDR3 sequence: CASSVVGGGRAVEQYF. As DNA, the CDR3 is TGCGCCAGCAGTGTGGTTGGGGGCGGGAGAGCGGTCGAGCAGTACTTC.

This clonotype was seen at least ten times. This chain connects TRBV3-1 to TRBJ2-4; D possibly corresponds to TRBD1 (6 bases). V was cut by 4 bases and J by 0 bases, with 22 bases left in between. This CDR3 has 19 residues. Germline V gives CDR1 LGHDT, CDR2 YNNKEL (reference sequence). The CDR3 bases are TGTGCCAGCAGCCTGGGTGCCCCCAGGGGACCTTTAGCCAAAAACATTCAGTACTTC. Encoded protein: CASSLGAPRGPLAKNIQYF.

There are many counts of this clonotype. V is TRBV12-3 or TRBV12-4 and J is TRBJ2-1; perhaps TRBD2 as D (6 bases). V was trimmed by 3 bases and J by 3 bases, leaving 12 bases between them. CDR3 length: 15 residues. The CDR3 sequence: CASSFGGRYYNEQFF. The DNA of the CDR3 is TGTGCCAGCAGTTTCGGAGGGAGGTACTACAATGAGCAGTTCTTC.

This clonotype was detected many times. CDR3 loop: CATSRDLVEGLSFF. CDR3 coding DNA: TGTGCCACCAGCAGAGATCTCGTTGAGGGGTTGTCTTTCTTC. The rearrangement links TRBV15 to TRBJ2-1; D assignment may be TRBD1 or TRBD2 (5 bases each). This CDR3 comprises 14 residues. Germline V CDR1 and CDR2: LNHNV, YYDKDF (reference sequence). V lost 0 bases and J 16 bases, leaving 19 bases between the germline ends.

This clonotype was seen only a few times. The chain links TRBV7-2 to TRBJ1-3; 8 nucleotides align to TRBD1. Germline values: CDR1 SGHTA, CDR2 FQGNSA. The CDR3 consists of 15 residues. The junction had 7 bases not matched to a gene; V was cut back by 5 bases and J by 4 bases. CDR3: CASSPETGAGNTIYF. The CDR3 DNA reads as TGTGCCAGCAGCCCAGAGACAGGGGCCGGAAACACCATATATTTT.